The 10 T cell receptor beta chains reported below all come from one sample, sequenced in a study of T cell responses to AZD1222 COVID-19 vaccine. Clones were sequenced by immunoSEQ multiplex PCR, and TCRdb holds only the in-frame ones, with some missing. The data contain more than 95,000 clones, roughly 90% of them seen just once; the ten biggest clones take up roughly 4.4%. This specimen consisted of peripheral blood, obtained on day 0 of AZD1222 vaccination. These TCRs come from an adult in good health.

The V call is TRBV7-8, the J call TRBJ2-3; D is undetermined. CDR3 length: 14 amino acids. Germline lookup yields CDR1 SGHVS and CDR2 FQNEAQ. V lost 1 base and J 5 bases, leaving 10 bases between the germline ends. The CDR3 DNA reads as TGTGCCAGCAGCTTAGGGGGTGCTGGAGATACGCAGTATTTT. It translates to CASSLGGAGDTQYF.

The chain has TRBV14 and TRBJ2-7; 11 bases agree with TRBD1. This CDR3 has 15 amino acids. The junction had 5 bases not matched to a gene; V was cut back by 1 base and J by 6 bases. CDR1 SGHDN and CDR2 FVKESK come from the germline V gene. DNA of the CDR3: TGTGCCAGCAGCCAAGTCAGGACAGGGGGCGTCGAGCAGTACTTC. It encodes CASSQVRTGGVEQYF.

V is TRBV7-9 and J is TRBJ1-2; 10 bases match TRBD1. V was pared by 3 bases and J by 0 bases, with 1 base of the junction left unmatched. Germline V gene data show CDR1 as SEHNR and CDR2 as FQNEAQ (reference sequence). This CDR3 has 15 amino acids. CDR3 loop: CASSFGQGANYGYTF. Here the CDR3 DNA reads TGTGCCAGCAGCTTTGGACAGGGGGCTAACTATGGCTACACCTTC.

This chain connects TRBV7-9 to TRBJ1-4, with 10 bases identical to TRBD1. From germline, CDR1 is SEHNR and CDR2 FQNEAQ (reference sequence). Trimming at V came to 5 bases and at J to 8 bases, leaving 8 bases not matched to a gene. CDR3 size: 15 residues. The CDR3 protein is CASSLGQGDDEKLFF. The CDR3 nucleotides read TGTGCCAGCAGCCTCGGACAGGGGGATGACGAAAAACTGTTTTTT.

This chain's CDR3 is CATSRGSAFGTDTQYF. The CDR3 DNA reads TGTGCCACCAGCAGGGGGTCGGCCTTTGGCACAGATACGCAGTATTTT. This rearrangement joins TRBV15 to TRBJ2-3; no reliable D call. The CDR3 length is 16 residues. Looked up from germline, CDR1 is LNHNV and CDR2 is YYDKDF (reference sequence). V was pared by 3 bases and J by 1 base, with 14 bases between. The whole variable domain, filled in from reference TRBV15 and TRBJ2-3, reads DAMVIQNPRYQVTQFGKPVTLSCSQTLNHNVMYWYQQKSSQAPKLLFHYYDKDFNNEADTPDNFQSRRPNTSFCFLDIRSPGLGDTAMYLCATSRGSAFGTDTQYFGPGTRLTVL.

The V call is TRBV27, the J call TRBJ2-7, with unresolved D. The germline CDR1 and CDR2 sequences are MNHEY and SMNVEV (reference sequence). Trimming pared 3 bases from V and 2 bases from J, leaving 17 bases between. The CDR3 consists of 16 residues. CDR3 nucleotide sequence: TGTGCCAGCAGTTTTAAAGTCGATGGCTCCCCCTACGAGCAGTACTTC. Translating gives CASSFKVDGSPYEQYF.

This rearrangement joins TRBV4-3 to TRBJ1-6; 9 bases match TRBD1. V lost 3 bases, J lost 4 bases, and 7 bases stayed unmatched. The V gene's germline CDR1 is LGHNA and CDR2 YSLEER. The CDR3 covers 17 residues. The CDR3 DNA reads as TGCGCCAGCAGCCAGGCACAGGGGGCGCAGTATAATTCACCCCTCCACTTT. It encodes CASSQAQGAQYNSPLHF.

V gene TRBV5-6 combines with J gene TRBJ1-1, with D unclear. V dropped 3 bases and J dropped 4 bases, with 16 bases sitting between them. The CDR3 is made up of 15 amino acids. Germline CDR1 SGHDT, CDR2 YYEEEE. The CDR3 nucleotides are TGTGCCAGCAGCTATCAGCGGTCTCGGGGCACTGAAGCTTTCTTT. This codes for CASSYQRSRGTEAFF.

The genes are TRBV5-1 and TRBJ2-1; tentatively, D is TRBD2 (5 bases). The germline V gene encodes CDR1 SGHRS and CDR2 YFSETQ. V was cut by 4 bases and J by 0 bases, with 11 bases left in between. CDR3 length: 15 residues. CDR3 region: CASSMVANSYNEQFF. Here the CDR3 DNA reads TGCGCCAGCAGCATGGTAGCGAACTCCTACAATGAGCAGTTCTTC.

The sample holds one count of this clone. V gene TRBV5-6 combines with J gene TRBJ2-7, with D unresolved. Trimming removed 0 bases from V and 4 bases from J, with 20 bases in between. Germline CDR1 SGHDT, CDR2 YYEEEE. This CDR3 is built from 17 residues. The CDR3, as DNA: TGTGCCAGCAGCTTGGGCAGTCTCAGCCCCCTTCCTTACGAGCAGTACTTC. It specifies CASSLGSLSPLPYEQYF.